This record concerns one T cell receptor beta chain sequence. Only a few counts were recorded for this clonotype. Which antigen it targets is not known. No base qualities exist here, and no much larger clone lies one base off it. The sample originates from a study of CD8 T cells in ankylosing spondylitis (dated by TCRdb to about 2017). Context from the whole study: The study profiled T cell receptor beta repertoires in healthy donors and ankylosing spondylitis patients to find disease-linked TCR variants. The whole study cohort included 108 healthy donors and under 30 ankylosing spondylitis patients. Peripheral blood samples were taken, and synovial fluid was additionally collected from ankylosing spondylitis patients. What the study reported, not specific to this receptor: According to the report, matched synovial fluid samples from ankylosing spondylitis patients were significantly enriched for the disease-linked clones. Some motif variants had previously been reported in the synovial fluid and blood of reactive arthritis patients, which suggests shared mechanisms of disease initiation. In peripheral blood, the disease-linked clones were found at relatively low frequencies and had a CD8+ phenotype. Blood from ankylosing spondylitis patients appeared to be characterized by a TCR beta motif made up of about 8 highly homologous amino acid variants.

The sample was run on an Illumina HiSeq 2500. Quantitative 5'-RACE with molecular barcodes was used to prepare TCR beta libraries. The source study handled its data this way. A new computational method, built on a probabilistic model of VDJ rearrangement, was used to identify disease-linked TCR variants. TCRdb trimmed public reads at Q25 via fastp, called clones via MiXCR and kept in-frame beta chains. Every entry covers one CDR3 protein and lists the most common genes and DNA from its rows. TCRdb's processing, not the study's, gives the V and J calls here. For this sample the table gives under 450,000 distinct CDR3 sequences, of which about a sixth were detected only once. The ten biggest clones cover just over 1% of the sample. CDR1 and CDR2 (MDHEN, SYDVKM) derive from the germline V gene. The CDR3 has 16 amino acids, counting the end cysteine and phenylalanine. The read is trimmed to its CDR3 DNA, 48 bases read in frame from base 1. The germline ends are 15 bases apart after V is trimmed by 6 bases and J by 3 bases.

Material for sequencing was blood, either unsorted or a sorted T cell fraction (not recorded which). This clonotype was sampled from a male donor with ankylosing spondylitis. The chain uses TRBV28 and TRBJ1-6; 5 matching bases give a weak D call of TRBD1. The base sequence is TGTGCCAGCAGGCTTACGACAGCTAACTATAATTCACCCCTCCACTTT. This translates into CASRLTTANYNSPLHF.